These T cell receptor beta chains were read from a single sample in a study of blood T cell repertoires in COVID-19. The table came from immunoSEQ multiplex PCR; TCRdb's copy has only in-frame clones and leaves some out. The table shows around 250,000 clones, with around nine tenths occurring only once. The specimen sequenced was PBMCs or T cells enriched from blood (not recorded which). These TCRs come from a woman in her 50s who had recovered from COVID-19. Both conserved end residues are part of each CDR3. Where a row states a size, it is once, few, many or the class of an expanded clone; other rows omit it.

>-|TRBV4-1|TRBJ1-5|16
CASSQVAGAVGQPQHF
>once|TRBV5-1|TRBJ2-1|13
CASSQTRNNEQFF
>-|TRBV7-9|TRBJ2-6|17
CASSRQATTRGANVLTF
>-|TRBV30|TRBJ1-3|14
CAWSVGTAGNTIYF
>-|TRBV19|TRBJ2-5|15
CASSSLAGVGETQYF
>-|TRBV7-2|TRBJ2-1|12
CAGGSSYNEQFF
>-|TRBV7-8|TRBJ1-3|12
CASRDTGNTIYF
>once|TRBV27|TRBJ2-7|11
CASGLSGEQYF
>-|TRBV27|TRBJ2-7|14
CASSFTRIGGEQYF
>-|TRBV7-6|TRBJ1-1|16
CASSLGTGTGSSEAFF
>-|TRBV19|TRBJ2-4|14
CASSGSGRGNIQYF
>few|TRBV9|TRBJ2-3|14
CASGFGGIMDTQYF
>-|TRBV5-3|TRBJ1-5|11
CARSSLQAQHF
>-|TRBV3-1/TRBV3-2|TRBJ2-7|15
CASSQGFREGYEQYF
>-|TRBV3-1/TRBV3-2|TRBJ1-5|15
CASSPGQGPGQPQHF
>-|TRBV21-1|TRBJ1-4|18
CASSKRVKDSPRNEKLFF
>-|TRBV5-5|TRBJ1-2|18
CASSLASPAPDSFYGYTF
>once|TRBV3-1/TRBV3-2|TRBJ1-2|16
CASSPTLVGQGRGYTF
>-|TRBV7-3|TRBJ2-2|16
CASKGEQGNSGGELFF
>-|TRBV30|TRBJ1-5|13
CAWTGGSNQPQHF
>-|TRBV7-3|TRBJ1-1|13
CASSFNRFTEAFF